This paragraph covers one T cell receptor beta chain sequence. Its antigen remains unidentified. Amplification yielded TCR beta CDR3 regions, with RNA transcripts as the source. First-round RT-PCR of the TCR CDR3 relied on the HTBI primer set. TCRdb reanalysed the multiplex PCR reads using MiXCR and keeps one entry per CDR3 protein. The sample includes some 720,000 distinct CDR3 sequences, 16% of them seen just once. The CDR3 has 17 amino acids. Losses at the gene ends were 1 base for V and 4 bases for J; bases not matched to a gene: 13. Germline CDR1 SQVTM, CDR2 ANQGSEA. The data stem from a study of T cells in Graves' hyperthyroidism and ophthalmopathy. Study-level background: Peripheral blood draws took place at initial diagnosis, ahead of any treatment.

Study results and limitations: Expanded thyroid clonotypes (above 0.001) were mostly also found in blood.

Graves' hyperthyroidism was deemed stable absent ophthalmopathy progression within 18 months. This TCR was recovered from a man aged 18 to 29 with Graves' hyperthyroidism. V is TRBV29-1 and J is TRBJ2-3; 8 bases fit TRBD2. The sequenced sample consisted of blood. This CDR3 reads CSVEGDTNGGDPDTQYF. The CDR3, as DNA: TGCAGCGTTGAAGGGGATACGAACGGGGGGGACCCAGATACGCAGTATTTT.